This TCR beta chain was found in a study of blood T cell repertoires in COVID-19. Across the whole study: Material from acute and convalescent COVID-19 was sourced from the United States, Italy and Spain. From T cells, B-cell-depleted T cells, or PBMCs came the material, which was cDNA or gDNA.

Germline values: CDR1 KGHSH, CDR2 LQKENI. Deletions cut 2 bases from V and 2 bases from J, with 13 bases between. The CDR3 consists of 15 residues. Original analysis: The authors estimated nucleated cell counts from reference gene primer amplification. TCRdb's table, derived via immunoSEQ multiplex PCR, lists solely in-frame clones and lacks some. The V and J calls and the clone size are those of that table, but D and trimming were determined from the DNA. The sample includes about 88,000 clones, roughly 90% seen only once; the top ten take 15%. Sequenced: peripheral blood. V is TRBV18 and J is TRBJ2-7; D possibly corresponds to TRBD1 (5 bases). This TCR derives from a male donor with acute or convalescent COVID-19. CDR3 nucleotide sequence: TGTGCCAGCTCACCAGAGCAGGGTCGCACCTACGAGCAGTACTTC. Translation: CASSPEQGRTYEQYF.